These T cell receptor beta chains were read from a single sample in a study of neurological immune-mediated disorders. TCRdb re-analysed the 5' RACE reads in MiXCR, keeping a single row per CDR3 protein. The table has 25,000 to 30,000 distinct CDR3 sequences, around 25% seen once. Sequencing input: CD4+ T cells from blood. The receptors were sampled from a man aged 50-59 years with HTLV-1-associated myelopathy (HAM/TSP). The CDR3 runs from the conserved cysteine through the conserved F or W. Each record gives: D gene, CDR3 length, clone size, J gene, V gene, CDR3 DNA, CDR3 protein. A D gene is named only where the DNA matches it firmly. Expanded clones are given a class, and other clones once, few, many or no size at all.

NA,13,many,TRBJ1-2,TRBV7-2,TGTGCCAGCAGCTTGGGTATTCGCTATGGCTACACCTTC,CASSLGIRYGYTF
NA,13,many,TRBJ2-1,TRBV6-5,TGTGCCAGCAGTTACGGGAGCAACAATGAGCAGTTCTTC,CASSYGSNNEQFF
NA,18,many,TRBJ1-1,TRBV5-1,TGCGCCAGCAGCTTGGCCGGTTCTGCGGGACACAAGAACACTGAAGCTTTCTTT,CASSLAGSAGHKNTEAFF
NA,13,many,TRBJ2-7,TRBV5-1,TGCGCCAGCAGCAATACAGGATCCTACGAGCAGTACTTC,CASSNTGSYEQYF
TRBD2,17,many,TRBJ2-1,TRBV20-1,TGCAGTGCTAGAGGAGGTCTAGCGGGGGCCTCAAACAATGAGCAGTTCTTC,CSARGGLAGASNNEQFF
NA,15,many,TRBJ1-1,TRBV3-1,TGTGCCAGCAGCCTACAGGGTACCTTTGACACTGAAGCTTTCTTT,CASSLQGTFDTEAFF
NA,15,many,TRBJ1-3,TRBV29-1,TGCAGCATTGGGGGGATGGGAGCCTCTGGAAACACCATATATTTT,CSIGGMGASGNTIYF
TRBD1,14,many,TRBJ1-1,TRBV10-3,TGTGCCATCAGTATGACAGGGGGCGTCACTGAAGCTTTCTTT,CAISMTGGVTEAFF
TRBD1,18,many,TRBJ1-5,TRBV25-1,TGTGCCAGCAGTGAGTCCGTCCGACAGGGTGGGGGCAATCAGCCCCAGCATTTT,CASSESVRQGGGNQPQHF
NA,11,NA,TRBJ2-7,TRBV12-3/TRBV12-4,TGTGCCAGCAGTTTGGTCGGCGAGCAGTACTTC,CASSLVGEQYF
NA,15,NA,TRBJ1-1,TRBV5-1,TGCGCCAGCAGCTGGAGACCAGGGGAGGGCACTGAAGCTTTCTTT,CASSWRPGEGTEAFF
TRBD1,15,many,TRBJ1-6,TRBV27,TGTGCCAGCAGTACGGGACAGGGGGTTGGGTCACCCCTCCACTTT,CASSTGQGVGSPLHF